One sample yielded the 15 T cell receptor beta chains listed below, sequenced in a study of T cells in women clearing cervical HPV infection. Clones were read by immunoSEQ multiplex PCR, and TCRdb kept only the in-frame ones, dropping some. This table holds under 40,000 clones. The sample comprised blood buffy coat. These TCRs come from a woman aged 18-70 years with a cervical HPV16 infection that either progressed to CIN3+ or cleared (not recorded which).

In the case of this clone: The read comes to an end 3 residues before the CDR3 does, leaving the germline J gene to fill in the end. The rearrangement uses TRBV7-2 and TRBJ1-2; no firm D call. CDR3 length equals 12 residues. Per the germline V gene, CDR1 is SGHTA and CDR2 is FQGNSA. CDR3 amino acids: CASSSYTDTYTF. The sequenced part of the CDR3 DNA is TGTGCCAGCAGCTCCTACACAGATACC.

A note on this clone: The CDR3 goes on 3 residues after the read ends, and that part is filled in from the germline J gene. The chain is built from TRBV29-1 and TRBJ2-7, with TRBD1 matching 9 bases. The CDR3 runs to 14 residues. V lost 4 bases and J lost 2; bases outside the gene matches: 6. Germline V lookup: CDR1 SQVTM, CDR2 ANQGSEA. The sequenced CDR3 bases are TGCAGCGTTGTTGTGGGACAGGGCCCCTACGAG. Protein product: CSVVVGQGPYE. The complete CDR3 sequence is CSVVVGQGPYEQYF.

In the case of this clone: The DNA ends 3 residues before the CDR3 does, and the rest of the CDR3 is filled in from the germline J gene. This chain uses TRBV19 with TRBJ2-3; the match to TRBD2 covers 12 bases. V gave up 3 bases and J gave up 4 bases; unmatched junction bases: 2. Germline V gives CDR1 LNHDA, CDR2 SQIVND (reference sequence). The length of the CDR3 is 15 residues. The sequenced CDR3 bases are TGTGCCAGTAGTATTCGACTAGCGGGAGCAGATACG. Translating gives CASSIRLAGADT. The CDR3 in its entirety is CASSIRLAGADTQYF.

As for this clone: The read falls 3 residues short of the CDR3 end, and the missing part is taken from the germline J gene. Other DNA sequences in the same sample also yield this CDR3. This chain links TRBV29-1 with TRBJ1-2, with D possibly matching TRBD1 (5 bases). The CDR3 length is 12 residues. Trimming cost V 4 bases and J 3 bases, with 9 bases left between them. Germline lookup yields CDR1 SQVTM and CDR2 ANQGSEA. The sequenced CDR3 bases are TGCAGCGTTGCACGGGGGGACTATGGC. Its protein is CSVARGDYG. The entire CDR3 protein reads CSVARGDYGYTF.

This CDR3 is CASSFAGGYGQYF. The DNA read from the CDR3 is TGTGCCAGCAGCTTCGCAGGGGGGTATGGT. The genes are TRBV7-6 and TRBJ2-4, with D possibly matching TRBD1 (7 bases). The CDR3 end lies 3 residues beyond the end of the read and is filled in from the germline J gene. Germline V gene data show CDR1 as SGHVS and CDR2 as FNYEAQ. The CDR3 has 13 residues. The entire variable domain, with the rest obtained from reference TRBV7-6 and TRBJ2-4, is as follows: GAGVSQSPRYKVTKRGQDVALRCDPISGHVSLYWYRQALGQGPEFLTYFNYEAQQDKSGLPNDRFSAERPEGSISTLTIQRTEQRDSAMYRCASSFAGGYGQYFGAGTRLSVL.

Worth noting for this clone: Read data end 3 residues before the CDR3 end; the end is taken from the germline J gene. The chain links TRBV19 to TRBJ1-5; 7 bases agree with TRBD1. The V gene end was trimmed by 7 bases and the J gene end by 0 bases; junction bases not matched to a gene: 12. CDR3 size: 17 residues. Per germline, CDR1 LNHDA and CDR2 SQIVND (reference sequence). CDR3 DNA, as far as it was read: TGTGCCAGTACCCTAAGGGGAGGGGGCCATAGCAATCAGCCC. Protein sequence: CASTLRGGGHSNQP. From start to end, the CDR3 is CASTLRGGGHSNQPQHF.

Turning to this clone: Sequencing ends 3 residues short of the CDR3 end; the germline J gene provides the rest. The chain links TRBV19 to TRBJ1-4; the match to TRBD1 covers 8 bases. This CDR3 spans 18 amino acids. Germline CDR1 reads LNHDA; CDR2 reads SQIVND (reference sequence). The CDR3: CASSIGQGISSGANVLFF. The sequenced CDR3 bases are TGTGCCAGTAGTATAGGACAGGGGATAAGCTCTGGGGCCAACGTA.

The CDR3 spells CASSDIQGGEQYF. The CDR3 DNA, read in part, is TGTGCCAGCAGTGACATACAGGGGGGCGAG. The chain recombines TRBV6-4 with TRBJ2-7, with 8 bases matching TRBD1. The read falls 3 residues short of the CDR3 end, and the missing part is taken from the germline J gene. The V gene end was trimmed by 2 bases and the J gene end by 6 bases; junction bases not matched to a gene: 3. There are 13 residues in the CDR3. CDR1 is MRHNA and CDR2 is SNTAGT in the germline V gene.

Comment on this clone: The CDR3 extends 3 residues past the end of the read, so its final part is completed from the germline J gene. This rearrangement joins TRBV7-3 to TRBJ1-2; D is possibly TRBD1 (6 bases). The germline gives CDR1 SGHTA, CDR2 FQGTGA. V was pared by 5 bases and J by 4 bases, with 11 bases between. The CDR3 is made up of 13 amino acids. The CDR3 sequence is CASSPGDGYGYTF. The part of the CDR3 DNA that was read is TGTGCCAGCAGCCCAGGGGACGGCTATGGC.

Incomplete CDR3 DNA: TGCAGTGCTAGAGAGGCGGGAAGCACTGAA. Translation gives CSAREAGSTE. The whole CDR3 sequence reads CSAREAGSTEAFF. The chain recombines TRBV20-1 with TRBJ1-1; no firm D call. The CDR3 is cut off 3 residues early in the read; its end comes from the germline J gene. V gave up 0 bases and J gave up 4 bases, with 9 bases separating them. Germline loops: CDR1 DFQATT, CDR2 SNEGSKA (reference sequence). The CDR3 length is 13 residues.

On this clone itself: From the germline J gene comes the end of the CDR3, since the read stops 3 residues before it. The chain is built from TRBV20-1 and TRBJ2-2, with 7 bases that match TRBD1. Looked up from germline, CDR1 is DFQATT and CDR2 is SNEGSKA (reference sequence). The CDR3 spans 13 residues. The covered CDR3 bases are TGCAGTGCTAAGCAGACAGGGTTTTCACCG. This gives the protein CSAKQTGFSP. The CDR3 as a whole reads CSAKQTGFSPLFF.

With regard to this clone: The CDR3 end falls 3 residues outside the read, so it is completed with the germline J gene. The chain recombines TRBV19 with TRBJ1-1, with D unresolved. The germline V gene has CDR1 LNHDA and CDR2 SQIVND (reference sequence). V gave up 5 bases and J gave up 1 base, with 11 bases separating them. The CDR3 has 14 amino acids. The CDR3 DNA, read in part, is TGTGCCAGTAGTCAAGCCAGCGAGAACACTGAA. It yields the protein CASSQASENTE. The whole CDR3 sequence is CASSQASENTEAFF.

With regard to this clone: Sequencing ends 3 residues short of the CDR3 end; the germline J gene provides the rest. The chain employs TRBV18 and TRBJ1-6; perhaps TRBD1 as D (5 bases). Trimming stripped 2 bases from V and 3 bases from J, with 5 bases between. This CDR3 is built from 14 residues. The germline V gene encodes CDR1 KGHSH and CDR2 LQKENI. CDR3 sequence: CASSPDSYNSPLHF. The CDR3 DNA, read in part, is TGTGCCAGCTCACCAGACAGCTATAATTCACCC.

A remark on this clone: The read ends 3 residues early relative to the CDR3; the germline J gene fills the gap. This rearrangement joins TRBV5-1 to TRBJ1-2, with TRBD1 identical over 9 bases. V lost 4 bases, J lost 2 bases, and 9 bases stayed unmatched. This CDR3 is 16 amino acids long. The V gene's germline CDR1 is SGHRS and CDR2 YFSETQ. The chain's CDR3 is CASSERQGGRNYGYTF. The part of the CDR3 DNA that was read is TGCGCCAGCAGCGAAAGACAGGGGGGTAGGAACTATGGC.

Worth noting for this clone: The CDR3 end falls 3 residues outside the read, so it is completed with the germline J gene. The chain is built from TRBV6-4 and TRBJ1-1; 7 bases map to TRBD1. Germline CDR1 MRHNA, CDR2 SNTAGT. This CDR3 is 16 amino acids long. J gave up 1 base and V 7 bases, and 12 bases lay outside the gene matches. The covered CDR3 bases are TGTGCCAGCAAGGGCCCTCGGGACAGAGAGAACACTGAA. This encodes CASKGPRDRENTE. The complete CDR3 protein is CASKGPRDRENTEAFF.